This T cell receptor beta chain was sequenced in a study of T cell responses to AZD1222 COVID-19 vaccine. The data were produced by immunoSEQ multiplex PCR, yet TCRdb's version contains in-frame clones alone and is incomplete. The sample lists more than 95,000 clones; about 94% were seen once. Worth noting for this clone: Antigen unknown.

This CDR3 comprises 11 residues. Trimming stripped 3 bases from V and 4 bases from J, with 1 base between. Study results and caveats: The sample set comprised mostly white British donors with more females, and clonal diversity was possibly underestimated.

The clonotype was recovered from an adult in good health. Sequencing was performed on peripheral blood, taken on day 0 of AZD1222 vaccination. This chain links TRBV12-3 or TRBV12-4 with TRBJ1-3; D uncertain. The CDR3 DNA is TGTGCCAGCAGTTTGGGAAACACCATATATTTT. It codes for CASSLGNTIYF.